This entry describes one TCR beta chain. Its antigen is unidentified. These data belong to a study of T cell repertoires in aging, cancer and after chemotherapy. Overall study: Patients with glioblastoma brain tumors were sampled before and after temozolomide-based therapy. About 8.8 million TCR reads were in the whole dataset.

Notes on the study in general: Across the chemotherapy interval, each cancer cohort showed higher median generation probability, suggesting thymic rebound.

TCR beta rearrangements were amplified from peripheral blood genomic DNA. Multiplex touch-down PCR with TRB-A/B primers amplified rearranged V-D-J TRB sequences. TCRdb analysed the multiplex PCR reads with MiXCR anew, one entry per CDR3 protein. The sample holds roughly 9,000 distinct CDR3 sequences, about two fifths seen once. The CDR3 is made up of 16 amino acids. Germline-derived CDR1 and CDR2 are MNHEY and SVGAGI. V lost 2 bases to trimming and J lost 1 base, with 12 bases between them. The sequenced material came from blood. The receptor was isolated from a human donor with a solid tumor. The chain joins TRBV6-5 to TRBJ2-1; D gene unclear. The CDR3 sequence is CASSYPGSMSYNEQFF. CDR3 DNA: TGTGCCAGCAGTTACCCCGGCAGCATGTCCTACAATGAGCAGTTCTTC.